This note documents a single T cell receptor beta chain sequence. It has no known antigen specificity. It has no much larger one-base neighbor in the sample; base qualities were not kept. The junction shows trimming of 3 bases on V and 6 bases on J, plus 11 bases between the germline ends. Based on the germline V gene, the CDR1 and CDR2 sequences are SGDLS and YYNGEE. The CDR3 has 13 amino acids, counting the end cysteine and phenylalanine. This entry keeps only the CDR3 DNA: 39 bases, framed from base 1. A single peripheral blood draw of about 116 mL on average was collected from each donor into heparinised tubes. A BD FACSAria II and a panel including CD45RO, CCR7, CD25, CD127, CD95 and CD27 were used to sort naive, central memory, regulatory and stem cell-like memory CD4+ T cells. A purity above 95% was achieved for all sorted populations. PBMCs were isolated immediately by Lymphoprep density gradient centrifugation and stained directly without culture. So that batch effects would be minimized, each experiment stained and sorted samples in pairs, pairing one healthy donor with one patient.

The data originate from a study of beta chain features in type 1 diabetes (dated by TCRdb to the late 2010s). Looking at the study overall: No differences in mean age, gender distribution, total cell number or subset yield were found between patients and healthy donors. A total of approximately 110,000,000 sorted cells were examined across all samples, and a strong correlation was observed between cell number per subset and RNA yield. In the study, recently diagnosed type 1 diabetes patients and matched healthy donors were compared on the TCRB repertoires of their sorted circulating CD4+ T cell subsets. Naive and central memory subsets were obtained from all 30 or so donors, but regulatory and stem cell-like memory subsets were isolated from only 8 patients and roughly 8 healthy donors.

Study-level results and caveats: Sequencing cDNA rather than genomic DNA could over-represent highly expressing activated cells, although activation and CD3 levels did not differ between groups. HLA sub-analyses involved small numbers of individuals, so any influence of HLA type on TCRB rearrangement remained unresolved. PCR may preferentially amplify shorter templates, but because patient and control samples were amplified and corrected together, any resulting skew would affect both groups equally. At VDJ recombination sites, patients with type 1 diabetes made fewer insertions and deleted more nucleotides, a pattern implying thymic rearrangement abnormalities. The naive, central memory and regulatory TCRB repertoires appeared to resemble one another more closely among patients than among healthy donors. In all four CD4+ subsets, TCRB CDR3 length was moderately but significantly shorter in type 1 diabetes patients.

All of the isolated RNA was reverse transcribed with the High Capacity cDNA Reverse Transcription Kit, so expressed TCRB transcripts were sequenced. Naive, central memory and regulatory T cell samples underwent deep immunoSEQ sequencing, averaging approximately 3.5 million total reads per sample. Sorted cells were lysed in RLT buffer, and RNA was extracted using DNase-treated RNeasy Micro or Mini kits according to cell number. Each cell subset was processed on its own to prevent cross-contamination, while patient and healthy donor samples were processed together. The immunoSEQ multiplex PCR was used to amplify TCRB sequences from cDNA, yielding 87-bp fragments that span the CDR3 region. The amplicons were sequenced using the Illumina HiSeq platform. From the authors' description of their analysis: PCR bias was computationally corrected using synthetic template baselines, reads within Hamming distance 2 were collapsed, and singletons that could not be merged were discarded. Reads were aligned against IMGT so that V, D and J genes, CDR3 length and insertions or deletions at six rearrangement sites could be assigned. Clonotype counts were normalized to sorted cell number within each subset before computing true diversity and Gini coefficients with the tcR R package. The overlap coefficient, calculated on TCRB nucleotide sequences, was used to measure repertoire sharing. Out-of-frame TCRB sequences from naive cells were analyzed to stand in for the pre-selection repertoire. What TCRdb holds here is the immuneACCESS table cut down to in-frame rearrangements. Part of the clones is not present; checked against another copy, under half of the missing clones reflect an unresolved V gene, and the others are unexplained. The V and J calls and clone size come from that table; D and trimming were worked out from the DNA. This sample comprises hundreds of thousands of clones, 12% to 15% of them detected only once. The top ten constitute about 0.026% of the sample.

The sequenced sample was naive CD4+ T cells from blood. The intended sense of this specimen's cell subset or site label: true naive CD4+ T cells. This receptor was identified in a middle-aged woman in good health. The chain couples TRBV9 to TRBJ2-3, with the identity of the D gene unclear. The nucleotide sequence is given as TGTGCCAGCAGCGCGAGGCAGATCGATACGCAGTATTTT. The resulting protein is CASSARQIDTQYF.